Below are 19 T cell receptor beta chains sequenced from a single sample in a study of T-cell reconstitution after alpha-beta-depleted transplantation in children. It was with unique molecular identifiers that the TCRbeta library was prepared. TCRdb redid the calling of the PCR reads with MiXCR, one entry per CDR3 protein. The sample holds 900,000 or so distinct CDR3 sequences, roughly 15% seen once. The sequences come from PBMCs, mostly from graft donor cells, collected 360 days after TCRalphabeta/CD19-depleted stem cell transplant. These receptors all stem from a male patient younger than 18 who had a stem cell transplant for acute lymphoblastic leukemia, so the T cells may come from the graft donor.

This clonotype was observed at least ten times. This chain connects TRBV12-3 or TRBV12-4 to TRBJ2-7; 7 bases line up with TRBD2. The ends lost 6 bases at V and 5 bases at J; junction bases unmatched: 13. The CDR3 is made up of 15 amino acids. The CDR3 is CASSRPSGRRHEQYF. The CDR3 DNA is TGTGCCAGCAGCCGTCCCTCCGGGAGGAGGCACGAGCAGTACTTC.

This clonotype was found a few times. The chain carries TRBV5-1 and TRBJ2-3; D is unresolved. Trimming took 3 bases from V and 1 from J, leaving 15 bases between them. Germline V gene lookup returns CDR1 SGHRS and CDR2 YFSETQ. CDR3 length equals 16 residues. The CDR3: CASSSTLTLGTDTQYF. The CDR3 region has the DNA TGCGCCAGCAGCTCCACTCTCACCCTCGGCACAGATACGCAGTATTTT.

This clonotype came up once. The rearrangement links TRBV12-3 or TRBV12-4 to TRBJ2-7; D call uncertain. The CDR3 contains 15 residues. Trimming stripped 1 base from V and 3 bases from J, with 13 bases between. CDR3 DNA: TGTGCCAGCAGTTTAGATACGGACCCATACTACGAGCAGTACTTC. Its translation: CASSLDTDPYYEQYF.

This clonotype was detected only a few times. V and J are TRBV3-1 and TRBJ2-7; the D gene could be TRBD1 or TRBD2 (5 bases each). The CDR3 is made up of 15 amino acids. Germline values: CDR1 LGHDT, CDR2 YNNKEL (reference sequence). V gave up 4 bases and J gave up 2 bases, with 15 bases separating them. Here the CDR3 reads CASSLRHGTAYEQYF. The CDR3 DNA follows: TGTGCCAGCAGCCTGAGGCATGGGACCGCCTACGAGCAGTACTTC.

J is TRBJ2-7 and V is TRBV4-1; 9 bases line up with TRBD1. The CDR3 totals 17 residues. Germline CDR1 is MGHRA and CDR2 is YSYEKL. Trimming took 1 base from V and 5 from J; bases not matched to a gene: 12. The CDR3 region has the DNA TGCGCCAGCAGCCAAGTAATATCGGACAGGGGAAGGAACGAGCAGTACTTC. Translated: CASSQVISDRGRNEQYF.

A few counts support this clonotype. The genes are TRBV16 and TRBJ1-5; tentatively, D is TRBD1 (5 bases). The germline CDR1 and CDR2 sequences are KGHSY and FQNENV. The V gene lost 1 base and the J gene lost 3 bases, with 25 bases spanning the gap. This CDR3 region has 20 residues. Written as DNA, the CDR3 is TGTGCCAGCAGCCAATTCGGAGGGGTTGGTGCAGGGAGGTTCAATCAGCCCCAGCATTTT. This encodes CASSQFGGVGAGRFNQPQHF.

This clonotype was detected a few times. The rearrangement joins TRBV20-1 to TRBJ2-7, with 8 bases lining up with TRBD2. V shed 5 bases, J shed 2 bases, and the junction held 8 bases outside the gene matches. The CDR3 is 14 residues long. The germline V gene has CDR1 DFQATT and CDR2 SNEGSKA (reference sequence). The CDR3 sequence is CSARVSGATYEQYF. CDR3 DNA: TGCAGTGCTCGGGTTAGCGGGGCCACCTACGAGCAGTACTTC.

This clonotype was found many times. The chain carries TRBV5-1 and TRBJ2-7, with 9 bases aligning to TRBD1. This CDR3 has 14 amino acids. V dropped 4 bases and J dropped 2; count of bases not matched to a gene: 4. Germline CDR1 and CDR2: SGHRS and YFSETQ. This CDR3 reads CASSGQGSPYEQYF. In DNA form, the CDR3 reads TGCGCCAGCAGCGGACAGGGGTCTCCCTACGAGCAGTACTTC.

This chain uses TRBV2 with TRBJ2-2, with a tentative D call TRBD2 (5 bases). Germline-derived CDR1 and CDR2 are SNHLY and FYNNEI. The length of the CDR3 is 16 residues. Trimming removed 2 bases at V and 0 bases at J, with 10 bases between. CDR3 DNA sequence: TGTGCCAGCAGTGAAAGAAGGCGGGCGAACACCGGGGAGCTGTTTTTT. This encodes CASSERRRANTGELFF. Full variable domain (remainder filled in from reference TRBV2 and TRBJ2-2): EPEVTQTPSHQVTQMGQEVILRCVPISNHLYFYWYRQILGQKVEFLVSFYNNEISEKSEIFDDQFSVERPDGSNFTLKIRSTKLEDSAMYFCASSERRRANTGELFFGEGSRLTVL.

The CDR3 coding sequence is TGTGCCAGCTCACCAGGGGCAGGGACGCAGTATTTT. This codes for CASSPGAGTQYF. The rearrangement joins TRBV18 to TRBJ2-3, with D perhaps TRBD1 (5 bases). The CDR3 is made up of 12 amino acids. Germline CDR1 and CDR2: KGHSH and LQKENI. Trimming removed 2 bases from V and 9 bases from J, with 9 bases in between.

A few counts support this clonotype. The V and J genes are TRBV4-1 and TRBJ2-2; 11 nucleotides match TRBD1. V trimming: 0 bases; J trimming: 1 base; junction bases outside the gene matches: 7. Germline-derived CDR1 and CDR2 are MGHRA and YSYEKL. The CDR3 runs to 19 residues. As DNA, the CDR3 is TGCGCCAGCAGCCAAGATAGGACAGGGGGCGACAAGAACACCGGGGAGCTGTTTTTT. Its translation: CASSQDRTGGDKNTGELFF.

In nucleotides, the CDR3 is TGTGCCAGCAGCCAATGGAGCGGGAGGGCAGAGACCCAGTACTTC. It yields the protein CASSQWSGRAETQYF. This chain connects TRBV3-1 to TRBJ2-5, with 10 bases that match TRBD2. V was pared by 2 bases and J by 4 bases, with 4 bases of the junction left unmatched. The CDR3 sequence is 15 residues long. The germline CDR1 and CDR2 sequences are LGHDT and YNNKEL (reference sequence).

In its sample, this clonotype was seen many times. The CDR3 is CASSPGTLPYEQYF. For the CDR3, the DNA is TGTGCCAGCAGTCCCGGGACTCTTCCCTACGAGCAGTACTTC. This chain links TRBV6-2 or TRBV6-3 with TRBJ2-7; a possible D gene is TRBD2 (6 bases). Germline V gene lookup returns CDR1 MNHEY and CDR2 SVGEGT. V lost 5 bases to trimming and J lost 2 bases, with 13 bases between them. The CDR3 is made up of 14 amino acids.

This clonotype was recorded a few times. The CDR3 reads CASSPATGETGELFF. In nucleotides, the CDR3 is TGCGCCAGCAGCCCAGCGACAGGGGAAACCGGGGAGCTGTTTTTT. V usage is TRBV5-1 and J usage is TRBJ2-2; TRBD1 matches 8 bases. This CDR3 has 15 residues. J gave up 5 bases and V 4 bases, and 7 bases lay outside the gene matches. Germline assignment: CDR1 SGHRS and CDR2 YFSETQ. Looking up the rest from reference TRBV5-1 and TRBJ2-2 gives the full variable domain: KAGVTQTPRYLIKTRGQQVTLSCSPISGHRSVSWYQQTPGQGLQFLFEYFSETQRNKGNFPGRFSGRQFSNSRSEMNVSTLELGDSALYLCASSPATGETGELFFGEGSRLTVL.

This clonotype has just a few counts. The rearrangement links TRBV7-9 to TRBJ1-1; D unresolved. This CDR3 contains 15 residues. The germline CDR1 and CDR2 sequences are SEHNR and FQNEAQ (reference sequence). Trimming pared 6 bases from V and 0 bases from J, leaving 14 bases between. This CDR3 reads CASRSLRGLNTEAFF. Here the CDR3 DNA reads TGTGCCAGCAGGTCCCTACGGGGTCTGAACACTGAAGCTTTCTTT. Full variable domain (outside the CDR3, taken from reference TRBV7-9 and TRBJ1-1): DTGVSQNPRHKITKRGQNVTFRCDPISEHNRLYWYRQTLGQGPEFLTYFQNEAQLEKSRLLSDRFSAERPKGSFSTLEIQRTEQGDSAMYLCASRSLRGLNTEAFFGQGTRLTVV.

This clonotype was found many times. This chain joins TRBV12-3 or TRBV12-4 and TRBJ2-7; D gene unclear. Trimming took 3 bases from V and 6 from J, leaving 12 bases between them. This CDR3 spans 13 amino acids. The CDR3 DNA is TGTGCCAGCAGTTTCGGCCCCACGTCCGAGCAGTACTTC. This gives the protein CASSFGPTSEQYF.

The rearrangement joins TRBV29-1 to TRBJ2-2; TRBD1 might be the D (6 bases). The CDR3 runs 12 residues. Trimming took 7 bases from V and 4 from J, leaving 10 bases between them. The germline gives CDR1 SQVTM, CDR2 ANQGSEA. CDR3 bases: TGCAGCGGGACAGCCAGCACCGGGGAGCTGTTTTTT. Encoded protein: CSGTASTGELFF.

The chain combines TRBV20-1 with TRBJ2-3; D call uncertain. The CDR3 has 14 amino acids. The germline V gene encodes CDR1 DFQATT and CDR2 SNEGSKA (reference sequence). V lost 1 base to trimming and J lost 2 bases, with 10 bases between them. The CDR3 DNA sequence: TGCAGTGCTAGAGTCCAGCTTTTCACAGATACGCAGTATTTT. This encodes CSARVQLFTDTQYF.

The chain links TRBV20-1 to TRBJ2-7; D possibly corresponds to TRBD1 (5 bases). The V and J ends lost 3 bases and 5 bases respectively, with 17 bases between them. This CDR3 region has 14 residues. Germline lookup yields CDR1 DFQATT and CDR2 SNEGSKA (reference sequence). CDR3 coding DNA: TGCAGTGCTAGGTTAGCTCCCTTAGGGGACGAGCAGTACTTC. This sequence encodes CSARLAPLGDEQYF.